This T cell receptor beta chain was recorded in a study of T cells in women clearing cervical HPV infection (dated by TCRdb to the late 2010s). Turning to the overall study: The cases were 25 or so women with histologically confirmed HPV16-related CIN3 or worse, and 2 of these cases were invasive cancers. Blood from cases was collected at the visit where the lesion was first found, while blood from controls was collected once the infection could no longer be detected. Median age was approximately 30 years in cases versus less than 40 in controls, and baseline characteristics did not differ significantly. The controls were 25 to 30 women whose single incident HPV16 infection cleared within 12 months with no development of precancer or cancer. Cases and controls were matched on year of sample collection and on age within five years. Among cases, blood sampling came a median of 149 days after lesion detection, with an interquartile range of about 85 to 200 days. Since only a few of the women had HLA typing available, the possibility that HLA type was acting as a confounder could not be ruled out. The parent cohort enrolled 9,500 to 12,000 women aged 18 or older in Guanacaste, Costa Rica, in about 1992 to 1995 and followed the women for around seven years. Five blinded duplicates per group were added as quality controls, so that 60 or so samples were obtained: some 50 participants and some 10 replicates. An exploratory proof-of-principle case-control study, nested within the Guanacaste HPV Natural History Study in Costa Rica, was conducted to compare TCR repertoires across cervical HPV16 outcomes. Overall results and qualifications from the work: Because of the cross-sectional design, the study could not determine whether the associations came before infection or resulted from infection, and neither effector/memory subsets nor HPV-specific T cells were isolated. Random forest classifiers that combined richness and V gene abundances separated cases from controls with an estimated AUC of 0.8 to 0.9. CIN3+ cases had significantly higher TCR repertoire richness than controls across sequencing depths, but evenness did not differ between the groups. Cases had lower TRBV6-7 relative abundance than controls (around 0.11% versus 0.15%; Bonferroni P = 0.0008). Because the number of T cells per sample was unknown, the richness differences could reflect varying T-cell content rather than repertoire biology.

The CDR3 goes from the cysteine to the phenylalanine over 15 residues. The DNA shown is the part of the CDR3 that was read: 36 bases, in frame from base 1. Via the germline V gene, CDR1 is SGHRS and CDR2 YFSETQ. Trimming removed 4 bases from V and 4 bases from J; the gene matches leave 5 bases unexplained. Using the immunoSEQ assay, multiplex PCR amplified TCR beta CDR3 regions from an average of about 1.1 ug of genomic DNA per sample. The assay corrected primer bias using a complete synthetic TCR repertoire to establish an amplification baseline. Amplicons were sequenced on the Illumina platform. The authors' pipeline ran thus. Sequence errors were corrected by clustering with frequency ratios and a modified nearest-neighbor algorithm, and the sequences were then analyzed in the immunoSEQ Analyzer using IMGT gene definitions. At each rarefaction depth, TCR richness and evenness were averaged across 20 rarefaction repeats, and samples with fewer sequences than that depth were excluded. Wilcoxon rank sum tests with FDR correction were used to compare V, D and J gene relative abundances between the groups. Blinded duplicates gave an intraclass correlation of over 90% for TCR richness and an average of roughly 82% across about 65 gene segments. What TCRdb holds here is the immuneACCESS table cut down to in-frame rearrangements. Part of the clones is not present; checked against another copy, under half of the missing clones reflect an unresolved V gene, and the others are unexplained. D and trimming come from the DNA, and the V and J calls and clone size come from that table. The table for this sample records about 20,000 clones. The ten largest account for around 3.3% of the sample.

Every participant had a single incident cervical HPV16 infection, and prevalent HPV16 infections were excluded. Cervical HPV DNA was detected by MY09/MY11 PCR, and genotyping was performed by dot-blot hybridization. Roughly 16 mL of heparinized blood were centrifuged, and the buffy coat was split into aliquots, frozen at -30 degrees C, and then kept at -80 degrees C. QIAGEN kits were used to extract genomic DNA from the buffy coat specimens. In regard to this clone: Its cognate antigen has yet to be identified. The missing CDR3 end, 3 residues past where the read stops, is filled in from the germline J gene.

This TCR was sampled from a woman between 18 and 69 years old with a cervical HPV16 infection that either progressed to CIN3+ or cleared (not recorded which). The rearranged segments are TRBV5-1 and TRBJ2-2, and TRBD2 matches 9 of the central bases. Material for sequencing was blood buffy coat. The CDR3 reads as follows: CASSVSGSTTGELFF. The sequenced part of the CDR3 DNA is TGCGCCAGCAGCGTTAGCGGGAGCACCACCGGGGAG.